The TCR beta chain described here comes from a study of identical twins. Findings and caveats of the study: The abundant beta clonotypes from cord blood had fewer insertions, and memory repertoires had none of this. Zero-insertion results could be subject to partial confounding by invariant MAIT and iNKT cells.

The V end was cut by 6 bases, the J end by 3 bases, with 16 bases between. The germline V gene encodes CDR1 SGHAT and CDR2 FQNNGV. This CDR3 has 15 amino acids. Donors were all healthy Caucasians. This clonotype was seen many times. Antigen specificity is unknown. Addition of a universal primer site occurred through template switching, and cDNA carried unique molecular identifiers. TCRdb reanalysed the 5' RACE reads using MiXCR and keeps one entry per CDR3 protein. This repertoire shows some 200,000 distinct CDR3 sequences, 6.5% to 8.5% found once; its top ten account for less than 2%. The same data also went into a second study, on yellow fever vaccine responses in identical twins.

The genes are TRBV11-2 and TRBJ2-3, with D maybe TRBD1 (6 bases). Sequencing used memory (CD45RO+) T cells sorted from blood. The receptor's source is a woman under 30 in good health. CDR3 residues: CASRVSRGWTDTQYF. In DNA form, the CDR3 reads TGTGCCAGCAGAGTAAGCAGGGGTTGGACAGATACGCAGTATTTT.